This T cell receptor (beta chain) was recovered during a study of cytomegalovirus exposure and HLA in healthy donors. Study in general: Membership in the Caucasian-associated ancestry cluster was found for around 81% of about 430 genotyped donors.

Primers: 60 Vbeta forward and 13 Jbeta reverse. Sequencing was performed with immunoSEQ multiplex PCR; in TCRdb, only in-frame clones are kept and a portion is missing. The profile shows some 99,000 clones, less than 80% of them singletons. V gave up 1 base and J gave up 5 bases; unmatched junction bases: 3. CDR1 and CDR2 from the germline V gene are GTSNPN and SVGIG (reference sequence). The CDR3 runs to 15 residues. The clonotype originates from a man between 35 and 55 years old in good health and CMV-seronegative. This chain uses TRBV30 with TRBJ2-5; TRBD2 matches at 14 bases. The specimen was PBMCs. The CDR3 region has the DNA TGTGCCTGGAGTGAGGGACTAGCGGGGGTGGAGACCCAGTACTTC. This translates into CAWSEGLAGVETQYF.